This TCR beta chain appears in the sequencing data of a study of metastatic and nonmetastatic thyroid tumors. TCRdb re-called clones via MiXCR from the PCR reads. The table shows 43,000 or so clones, with roughly 16% occurring only once. This CDR3 has 14 residues. V was cut by 6 bases and J by 5 bases, with 14 bases left in between. From germline, CDR1 is LNHDA and CDR2 SQIVND (reference sequence). All patients were treatment-naive before thyroid surgery. In its sample, this clone was seen many times. The TCR was taken from a female donor with papillary thyroid cancer or a benign thyroid nodule (not recorded which). Some clones in this sample may be carry-over from other donors' samples. V usage is TRBV19 and J usage is TRBJ2-1; D possibly corresponds to TRBD2 (6 bases). Sequenced sample: blood. CDR3 in DNA: TGTGCCAGTAGCCGCGGGACTGCAGACAATGAGCAGTTCTTC. Translating gives CASSRGTADNEQFF.